Below, 2 T cell receptor beta chains from the same sample are listed, as sequenced in a study of blood T cells in healthy people across ages (dated by TCRdb to about 2015). The library was prepared using 5' RACE. Sequencing was carried out with an Illumina HiSeq 2500. A second PCR of 7 to 11 cycles was run with a J-beta primer mix and a sample-barcoded 5' primer. TCRdb ran its own pipeline on the public reads, namely fastp trimming at Q25 and MiXCR clone calling, and kept in-frame beta chains. Each CDR3 protein gets just one entry, which takes the most common genes and DNA from the rows behind it. The sample has 1,500,000 or so distinct CDR3 sequences on record, 45% to 70% of them singletons. The top ten clonotypes cover 6.5% to 8.5% of the sample. The sample taken for sequencing was blood. These receptors came from a man aged 18-30 years in good health.

The table lists this clonotype with a few counts. The chain carries TRBV4-1 and TRBJ2-7; D uncertain. This CDR3 region has 15 residues. Trimming left V 0 bases short and J 3 bases short, with 12 bases between. Germline-derived CDR1 and CDR2 are MGHRA and YSYEKL. Here the CDR3 reads CASSQEPIGLYEQYF. As DNA, the CDR3 is TGCGCCAGCAGCCAAGAACCGATAGGCCTCTACGAGCAGTACTTC.

The V gene is TRBV28, the J gene TRBJ1-2, with 9 positions matching TRBD1. The germline V gene has CDR1 MDHEN and CDR2 SYDVKM. The CDR3 has 15 amino acids. V lost 6 bases to trimming and J lost 2 bases; unmatched junction nucleotides: 7. CDR3 amino acids: CASRSTGGLNYGYTF. CDR3 in DNA: TGTGCCAGCAGGTCCACAGGGGGCCTAAACTATGGCTACACCTTC.